This T cell receptor (beta chain) came from a study of neurological immune-mediated disorders. Noted time point: longitudinal time-point 3. This clonotype was seen repeatedly, ten times or more. TCRdb reprocessed the 5' RACE reads with MiXCR, giving one entry per CDR3 protein. The profile shows roughly 48,000 distinct CDR3 sequences, over 9.5% of them singletons. Germline values: CDR1 SGHTA, CDR2 FQGNSA. The CDR3 runs to 13 residues. The J segment lost 10 bases and the V segment lost 1 base, leaving 4 bases of the junction unmatched. The TCR comes from a male donor with HTLV-1-associated myelopathy (HAM/TSP). The chain links TRBV7-2 to TRBJ2-5; 9 nucleotides line up with TRBD1. Sequencing was performed on PBMCs. CDR3 nucleotide sequence: TGTGCCAGCAGCTTAGGGGGGACAGGGCGCCAGTACTTC. It is translated as CASSLGGTGRQYF.